These T cell receptor beta chains were read from a single sample in a study of T cell responses to AZD1222 COVID-19 vaccine. Sequenced by immunoSEQ multiplex PCR; TCRdb stores in-frame clones only, minus some. The profile shows about 97,000 clones, roughly 91% of them singletons. Material: peripheral blood, obtained on day 0 of AZD1222 vaccination. These receptors came from an adult in good health. The CDR3 runs from the conserved cysteine through the conserved F or W. The D gene is left open where the match is weak.

J gene: TRBJ1-1; D gene: -; V gene: TRBV12-3/TRBV12-4; CDR3 length: 13; CDR3 DNA: TGTGCCAGCAGTCAACAGGGAGGGACTGAAGCTTTCTTT; CDR3 protein: CASSQQGGTEAFF
J gene: TRBJ2-2; D gene: -; V gene: TRBV24-1; CDR3 length: 12; CDR3 DNA: TGTGCCACCAGCCAACACGCCGGGGAGCTGTTTTTT; CDR3 protein: CATSQHAGELFF
J gene: TRBJ2-2; D gene: -; V gene: TRBV29-1; CDR3 length: 11; CDR3 DNA: TGCAGCGTTGAAACCCATGGGGAGCTGTTTTTT; CDR3 protein: CSVETHGELFF
J gene: TRBJ1-6; D gene: -; V gene: TRBV6-5; CDR3 length: 15; CDR3 DNA: TGTGCCAGCAGTCCCACAGGGAGGAGGAATTCACCCCTCCACTTT; CDR3 protein: CASSPTGRRNSPLHF
J gene: TRBJ1-4; D gene: TRBD1; V gene: TRBV6-5; CDR3 length: 13; CDR3 DNA: TGTGCCAGCAGCAGACAGGGGGGACGCGAACTGTTTTTT; CDR3 protein: CASSRQGGRELFF
J gene: TRBJ2-6; D gene: -; V gene: TRBV12-1; CDR3 length: 15; CDR3 DNA: TGTGCCAGCAGTCCTCTACGGACTGGGGCCAACGTCCTGACTTTC; CDR3 protein: CASSPLRTGANVLTF
J gene: TRBJ1-4; D gene: TRBD1; V gene: TRBV5-3; CDR3 length: 16; CDR3 DNA: TGTGCCAGAAGCCCCCCCGGACAGGGGTGTTGGGAAAAACTGTTTTTT; CDR3 protein: CARSPPGQGCWEKLFF
J gene: TRBJ1-1; D gene: -; V gene: TRBV15; CDR3 length: 13; CDR3 DNA: TGTGCCACCAGCAGAGACAGGGAGGCTGAAGCTTTCTTT; CDR3 protein: CATSRDREAEAFF
J gene: TRBJ2-5; D gene: -; V gene: TRBV19; CDR3 length: 15; CDR3 DNA: TGTGCCAGTAGTATCCGGGGGTCGGATTTAGAGACCCAGTACTTC; CDR3 protein: CASSIRGSDLETQYF
J gene: TRBJ2-7; D gene: -; V gene: TRBV28; CDR3 length: 13; CDR3 DNA: TGTGCCAGCAGTTCCCGGGACAAGGCTAAGCAGTACTTC; CDR3 protein: CASSSRDKAKQYF
J gene: TRBJ2-7; D gene: TRBD2; V gene: TRBV5-1; CDR3 length: 15; CDR3 DNA: TGCGCCAGCAGCTTGATCGGGGGAGGGCTACACGAGCAGTACTTC; CDR3 protein: CASSLIGGGLHEQYF
J gene: TRBJ1-1; D gene: -; V gene: TRBV11-2; CDR3 length: 14; CDR3 DNA: TGTGCCAGCAGCTTTTCCGGGGGTAACACTGAAGCTTTCTTT; CDR3 protein: CASSFSGGNTEAFF
J gene: TRBJ1-5; D gene: -; V gene: TRBV28; CDR3 length: 13; CDR3 DNA: TGTGCCAGCAGCCCTACAGGGTATCAGCCCCAGCATTTT; CDR3 protein: CASSPTGYQPQHF
J gene: TRBJ1-1; D gene: -; V gene: TRBV12-3/TRBV12-4; CDR3 length: 13; CDR3 DNA: TGTGCCAGCAGTTTGAAGGGGGACACTGAAGCTTTCTTT; CDR3 protein: CASSLKGDTEAFF
J gene: TRBJ1-5; D gene: -; V gene: TRBV6-5; CDR3 length: 14; CDR3 DNA: TGTGCCAGCAGTTTGAGAGGGGTCGCTCAGCCCCAGCATTTT; CDR3 protein: CASSLRGVAQPQHF
J gene: TRBJ1-5; D gene: -; V gene: TRBV30; CDR3 length: 13; CDR3 DNA: TGTGCCTGGAGTTCAGATAGCAATCAGCCCCAGCATTTT; CDR3 protein: CAWSSDSNQPQHF